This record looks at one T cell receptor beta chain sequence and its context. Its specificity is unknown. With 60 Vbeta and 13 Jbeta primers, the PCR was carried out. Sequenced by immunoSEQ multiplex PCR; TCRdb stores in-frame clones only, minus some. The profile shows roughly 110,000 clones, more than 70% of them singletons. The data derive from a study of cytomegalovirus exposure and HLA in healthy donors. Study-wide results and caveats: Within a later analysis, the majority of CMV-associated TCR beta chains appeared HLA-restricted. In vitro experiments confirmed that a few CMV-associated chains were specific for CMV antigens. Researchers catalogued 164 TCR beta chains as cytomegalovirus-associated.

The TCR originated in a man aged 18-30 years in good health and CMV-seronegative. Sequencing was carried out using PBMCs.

For the CDR3, the DNA is TGCGCCAGCAGCCGAACCGAACTGGACAGGGGAGACGAGCAGTACTTC. Residues: CASSRTELDRGDEQYF. This chain uses TRBV4-1 with TRBJ2-7, with 9 bases aligning to TRBD1. Germline loops: CDR1 MGHRA, CDR2 YSYEKL. This CDR3 spans 16 amino acids. J was trimmed by 5 bases and V by 4 bases; bases with no gene match: 12.